This T cell receptor beta chain was profiled in a study of cytomegalovirus exposure and HLA in healthy donors. Whole-study context: Previous work identified roughly 110 million unique TCR beta sequences from around 200 million T cells.

Use of 60 Vbeta and 13 Jbeta primers characterized the PCR. Clones were sequenced by immunoSEQ multiplex PCR, and TCRdb holds only the in-frame ones, with some missing. The sample holds about 250,000 clones, roughly 70% seen once. As regards this clone: What it binds is not known. Other DNA sequences within the sample encode an identical CDR3.

Study-wide results and caveats: In a later analysis, donors in an Asian-associated ancestry cluster reportedly had fewer N-insertions in productive TCRs than the cohort mean. Prior analysis indicated that the majority of TCR beta V segments exhibited productivity approximately 87% or approximately 30% of the time.

The V gene's germline CDR1 is SNHLY and CDR2 FYNNEI. Losses at the gene ends were 1 base for V and 0 bases for J; bases not matched to a gene: 2. The CDR3 covers 16 residues. The sample consisted of PBMCs. The rearrangement uses TRBV2 and TRBJ2-1, with 8 bases lining up with TRBD2. The TCR was taken from a female donor in good health and CMV-seronegative. The CDR3 region is CASSEEAGGSYNEQFF. Here the CDR3 DNA reads TGTGCCAGCAGTGAAGAGGCGGGAGGCTCCTACAATGAGCAGTTCTTC.